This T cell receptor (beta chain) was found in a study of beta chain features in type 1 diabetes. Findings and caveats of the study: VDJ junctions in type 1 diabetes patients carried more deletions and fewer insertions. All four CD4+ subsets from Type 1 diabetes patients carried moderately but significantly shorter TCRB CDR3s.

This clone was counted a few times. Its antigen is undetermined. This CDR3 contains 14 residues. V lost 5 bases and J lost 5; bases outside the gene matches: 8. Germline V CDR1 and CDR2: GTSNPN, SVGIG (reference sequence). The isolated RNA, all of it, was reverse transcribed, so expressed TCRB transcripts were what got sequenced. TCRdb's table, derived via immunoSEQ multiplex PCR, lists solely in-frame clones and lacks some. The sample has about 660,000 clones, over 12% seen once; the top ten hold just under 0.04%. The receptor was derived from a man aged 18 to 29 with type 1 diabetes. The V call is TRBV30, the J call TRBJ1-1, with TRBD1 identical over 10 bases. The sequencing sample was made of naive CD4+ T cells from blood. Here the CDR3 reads CAWDSGTGATEAFF. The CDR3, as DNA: TGTGCCTGGGATTCCGGGACAGGGGCGACTGAAGCTTTCTTT.